This T cell receptor (beta chain) was obtained from a study of shared clonotypes between healthy human individuals. Study-wide results and caveats: Naive subsets typically showed greater estimated richness than memory subsets.

V was cut by 5 bases and J by 2 bases, with 13 bases left in between. CDR1 is MNHEY, CDR2 SMNVEV, per germline (reference sequence). The CDR3 is made up of 16 amino acids. It was CD45RO-negative cells, positively selected for CCR7, that made up naive CD8 cells, with terminally differentiated effector memory CD45RA+ cells excluded. Assay: immunoSEQ multiplex PCR; the TCRdb copy retains only in-frame clones and omits some. This sample has about 700,000 clones, with around 90% found just once. On this clone itself: Its target is not known.

Sample: naive CD8+ T cells sorted from blood. This TCR derives from a man aged 25-45 years in good health. V usage is TRBV27 and J usage is TRBJ2-6; D perhaps matches TRBD2 (7 bases). This chain's CDR3 is CASSPRGGAGANVLTF. The CDR3 DNA follows: TGTGCCAGCAGTCCAAGAGGGGGGGCTGGGGCCAACGTCCTGACTTTC.